This TCR beta chain stems from a study of T cells after yellow fever vaccination. One entry per CDR3 protein results from TCRdb running MiXCR on the 5' RACE reads. The sample carries approximately 340,000 distinct CDR3 sequences, 8.5% to 10% recorded once. The CDR3 length is 16 residues. V lost 2 bases and J 1 base, leaving 14 bases between the germline ends. Germline CDR1 reads KGHSH; CDR2 reads LQKENI. Specimen: PBMCs, collected on the day of the first yellow fever vaccination. The chain links TRBV18 to TRBJ1-2, with a weak D call TRBD1 (6 bases). The sequence was collected from a man between 18 and 29 years old who received the YFV17D yellow fever vaccine. CDR3 sequence (DNA): TGTGCCAGCTCACCAGGAAACAGGGTTCGTAACTATGGCTACACCTTC. The encoded protein is CASSPGNRVRNYGYTF. Based on the CDR3 plus reference TRBV18 and TRBJ1-2, the full variable domain is NAGVMQNPRHLVRRRGQEARLRCSPMKGHSHVYWYRQLPEEGLKFMVYLQKENIIDESGMPKERFSAEFPKEGPSILRIQQVVRGDSAAYFCASSPGNRVRNYGYTFGSGTRLTVV.